Listed below are T cell receptor beta chains from one sample, sequenced in a study of shared clonotypes between healthy human individuals. Method: immunoSEQ multiplex PCR; TCRdb's copy keeps in-frame clones and lacks some. The table lists more than 450,000 clones, approximately 79% of them singletons. Sequencing was performed on PBMCs. These receptors were collected from a woman aged 40 to 49 in good health. Some clones in this sample may be carry-over from other donors' samples. Both conserved end residues are part of each CDR3. D genes are given only for firm matches. Size is omitted from some rows. Given values are once, few, many or a class for expanded clones.

>TRBJ1-1|TRBD1|TRBV29-1|few
TGCAGCGTTGGGAGGACAGGAGAGAACACTGAAGCTTTCTTT
CSVGRTGENTEAFF
>TRBJ2-1|TRBD2|TRBV18|.
TGTGCCAGCTCACCTCTAGCGGGAGGGCAAGGGGTACACAATGAGCAGTTCTTC
CASSPLAGGQGVHNEQFF
>TRBJ2-3|TRBD2|TRBV6-4|.
TGTGCCAGCAGTGACTGGCGGGAGCCAGATACGCAGTATTTT
CASSDWREPDTQYF
>TRBJ2-3|.|TRBV5-8|.
TGTGCCAGCAGCTCGGGGGACTCGCGCACAGATACGCAGTATTTT
CASSSGDSRTDTQYF
>TRBJ2-1|TRBD1|TRBV5-4|.
TGTGCCAGCAGCGGACCCGGGACAGGGCTTGTAAGGTTCTTC
CASSGPGTGLVRFF
>TRBJ2-5|TRBD2|TRBV10-2|.
TGCGCCAGCAGGGGACTAGTCTTCGAGACCCAGTACTTC
CASRGLVFETQYF
>TRBJ1-1|.|TRBV27|.
TGTGCCAGCAGTTTATTACGGGGTGAGAACACTGAAGCTTTCTTT
CASSLLRGENTEAFF
>TRBJ2-6|.|TRBV27|.
TGTGCCAGCAGTTTATCCCTGAACTCTGGGGCCAACGTCCTGACTTTC
CASSLSLNSGANVLTF
>TRBJ2-1|.|TRBV12-5|once
TGTGCTAGTGGTTTGATCGCGGGAGAGCAGTTCTTC
CASGLIAGEQFF
>TRBJ2-7|TRBD1|TRBV28|few
TGTGCCAGCAGCTCTGCTGGACAGGGGGCAGGATCCTACGAGCAGTACTTC
CASSSAGQGAGSYEQYF
>TRBJ1-5|.|TRBV18|.
TGTGCCAGCTCACCATACGTGTCGGACACTAGCAATCAGCCCCAGCATTTT
CASSPYVSDTSNQPQHF
>TRBJ2-2|TRBD2|TRBV11-2|many
TGTGCCAGCAGCTTAGAGCGGGGGGCCGGGGAGCTGTTTTTT
CASSLERGAGELFF
>TRBJ2-7|TRBD1|TRBV18|.
TGTGCCAGCTCACCACCGTTACCCGGGACAGGGAGCCACGAGCAGTACTTC
CASSPPLPGTGSHEQYF
>TRBJ2-2|TRBD2|TRBV10-3|.
TGTGCCATCATGGACAAGGGACTAGCGAACACCGGGGAGCTGTTTTTT
CAIMDKGLANTGELFF
>TRBJ2-7|TRBD2|TRBV15|.
TGTGCCACCAGCAGAGAGCCTGCGGGAGGGTACGAGCAGTACTTC
CATSREPAGGYEQYF
>TRBJ2-2|TRBD1|TRBV7-3|.
TGTGCCAGCAGCTTAGTTGGGACAGGGGGTCACGGGGAGCTGTTTTTT
CASSLVGTGGHGELFF
>TRBJ1-5|.|TRBV30|.
TGTGCCTGGAGTGTCGGGGGGAATCAGCCCCAGCATTTT
CAWSVGGNQPQHF
>TRBJ2-3|.|TRBV29-1|once
TGCAGCGCAGGCCAGGCCGAAAATACGCAGTATTTT
CSAGQAENTQYF
>TRBJ1-1|TRBD1|TRBV5-1|.
TGCGCCAGCAGCTTTGTCCCGGGACAGGGATACGTGAACACTGAAGCTTTCTTT
CASSFVPGQGYVNTEAFF
>TRBJ1-2|.|TRBV6-6|.
TGTGCCAGCAGTTACGTTTCGCCATATGGCTACACCTTC
CASSYVSPYGYTF
>TRBJ2-1|.|TRBV7-9|few
TGTGCCAGCAGCTTAGGACTTCCATACAATGAGCAGTTCTTC
CASSLGLPYNEQFF
>TRBJ2-3|TRBD2|TRBV30|once
TGTGCCTGGAGTGTAAGTGGGACTAGCAGTACGCAGTATTTT
CAWSVSGTSSTQYF
>TRBJ1-3|.|TRBV5-4|.
TGTGCCAGCAGCTTGGGAGAAACAGGGCAATCTGGAAACACCATATATTTT
CASSLGETGQSGNTIYF
>TRBJ1-1|.|TRBV5-5|.
TGTGCCAGCAGCTTACGCGCTGAGGGGAACACTGAAGCTTTCTTT
CASSLRAEGNTEAFF
>TRBJ2-7|.|TRBV7-9|.
TGTGCCAGCAGCTTGCCGTCCGGCAATTCCGAGCAGTACTTC
CASSLPSGNSEQYF
>TRBJ2-3|.|TRBV13|many
TGTGCCAGCAGCTTAGGGGGGTCTTTCACAGATACGCAGTATTTT
CASSLGGSFTDTQYF
>TRBJ2-5|.|TRBV7-2|.
TGTGCCAGCAGACCTCAGACAGGGGAGGGGGAGACCCAGTACTTC
CASRPQTGEGETQYF
>TRBJ1-1|TRBD1|TRBV2|few
TGTGCCAGCAGCCACCGGACAGGAGGAAACACTGAAGCTTTCTTT
CASSHRTGGNTEAFF
>TRBJ2-7|.|TRBV27|.
TGTGCCAGCAGACTCGTAGCGGACAGCTCCTACGAGCAGTACTTC
CASRLVADSSYEQYF
>TRBJ2-5|.|TRBV30|.
TGTGCCTGGACCCGGACTGGTAAAGAGACCCATTACTTC
CAWTRTGKETHYF